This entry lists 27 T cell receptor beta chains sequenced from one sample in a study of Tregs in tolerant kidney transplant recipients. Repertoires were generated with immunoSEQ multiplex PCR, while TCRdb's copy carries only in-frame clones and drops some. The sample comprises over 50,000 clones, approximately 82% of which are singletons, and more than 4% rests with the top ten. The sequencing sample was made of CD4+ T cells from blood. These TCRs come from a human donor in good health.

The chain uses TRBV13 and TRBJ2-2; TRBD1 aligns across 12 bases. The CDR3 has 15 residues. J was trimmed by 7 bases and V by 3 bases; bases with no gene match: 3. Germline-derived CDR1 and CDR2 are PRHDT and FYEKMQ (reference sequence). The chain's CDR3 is CASSLGQGAVGELFF. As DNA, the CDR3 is TGTGCCAGCAGCTTGGGACAGGGGGCAGTCGGGGAGCTGTTTTTT.

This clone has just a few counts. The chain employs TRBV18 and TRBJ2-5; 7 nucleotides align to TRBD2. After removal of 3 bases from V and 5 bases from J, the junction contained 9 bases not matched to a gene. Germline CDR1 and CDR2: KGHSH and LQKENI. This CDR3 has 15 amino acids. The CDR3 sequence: CASSPGTTPRETQYF. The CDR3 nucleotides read TGTGCCAGCTCACCCGGGACTACCCCGCGGGAGACCCAGTACTTC.

This CDR3 is CASSERLRGVDEQFF. CDR3 coding DNA: TGTGCCAGCAGTGAACGGTTGCGGGGGGTGGATGAGCAGTTCTTC. The chain joins TRBV25-1 to TRBJ2-1; TRBD2 agrees at 8 bases. CDR1 is MGHDK, CDR2 SYGVNS, per germline. Losses at the gene ends were 2 bases for V and 8 bases for J; bases not matched to a gene: 8. This CDR3 has 15 residues. Complete variable domain (other parts from reference TRBV25-1 and TRBJ2-1): EADIYQTPRYLVIGTGKKITLECSQTMGHDKMYWYQQDPGMELHLIHYSYGVNSTEKGDLSSESTVSRIRTEHFPLTLESARPSHTSQYLCASSERLRGVDEQFFGPGTRLTVL.

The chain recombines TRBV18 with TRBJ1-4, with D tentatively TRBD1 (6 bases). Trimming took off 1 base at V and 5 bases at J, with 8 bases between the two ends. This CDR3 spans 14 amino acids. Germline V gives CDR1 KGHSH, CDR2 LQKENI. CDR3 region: CASSPQGGNEKLFF. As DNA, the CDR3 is TGTGCCAGCTCACCACAGGGGGGGAATGAAAAACTGTTTTTT.

CDR3 protein: CASSYQSAMNTEAFF. DNA of the CDR3: TGTGCCAGCAGTTACCAGTCCGCAATGAACACTGAAGCTTTCTTT. The chain couples TRBV6-5 to TRBJ1-1, with unresolved D. The CDR3 is 15 amino acids. Trimming left V 2 bases short and J 0 bases short, with 10 bases between. The germline CDR1 and CDR2 sequences are MNHEY and SVGAGI.

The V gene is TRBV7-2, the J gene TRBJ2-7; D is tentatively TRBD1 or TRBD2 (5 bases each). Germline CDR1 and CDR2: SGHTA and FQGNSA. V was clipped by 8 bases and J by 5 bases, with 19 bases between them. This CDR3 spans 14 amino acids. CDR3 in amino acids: CASAFRWGMNEQYF. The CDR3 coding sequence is TGTGCCAGCGCCTTCAGGTGGGGGATGAACGAGCAGTACTTC.

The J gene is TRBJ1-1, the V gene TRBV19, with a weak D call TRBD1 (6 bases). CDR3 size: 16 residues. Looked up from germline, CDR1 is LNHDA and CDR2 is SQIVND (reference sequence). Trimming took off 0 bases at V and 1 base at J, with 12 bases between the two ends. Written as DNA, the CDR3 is TGTGCCAGTAGTATAGAGCACGGCAGGGGGAACACTGAAGCTTTCTTT. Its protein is CASSIEHGRGNTEAFF.

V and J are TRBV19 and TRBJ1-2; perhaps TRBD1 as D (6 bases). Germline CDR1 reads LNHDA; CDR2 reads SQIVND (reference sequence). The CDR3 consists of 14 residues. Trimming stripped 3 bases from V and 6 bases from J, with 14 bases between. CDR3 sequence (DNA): TGTGCCAGTAGTATTAAATGGGGGGGCCATGGCTACACCTTC. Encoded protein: CASSIKWGGHGYTF. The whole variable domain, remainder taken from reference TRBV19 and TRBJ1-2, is DGGITQSPKYLFRKEGQNVTLSCEQNLNHDAMYWYRQDPGQGLRLIYYSQIVNDFQKGDIAEGYSVSREKKESFPLTVTSAQKNPTAFYLCASSIKWGGHGYTFGSGTRLTVV.

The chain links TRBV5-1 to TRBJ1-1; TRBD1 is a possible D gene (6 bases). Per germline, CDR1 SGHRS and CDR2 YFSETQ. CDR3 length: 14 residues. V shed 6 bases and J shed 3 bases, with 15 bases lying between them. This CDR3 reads CASTPGGIDTEAFF. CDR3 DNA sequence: TGCGCCAGCACTCCCGGGGGCATTGACACTGAAGCTTTCTTT.

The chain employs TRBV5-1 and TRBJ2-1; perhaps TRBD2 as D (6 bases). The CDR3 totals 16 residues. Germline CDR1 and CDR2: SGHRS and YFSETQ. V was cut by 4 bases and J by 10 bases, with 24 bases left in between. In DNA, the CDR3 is TGCGCCAGCAGCGCCGTTGGAGGGATTTCGGGGCAGGAGCAGTTCTTC. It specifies CASSAVGGISGQEQFF.

CDR3 DNA: TGCGCCAGCAGCTTGGGGAGGACCGGCAGGGTGCTTGGAAACACCATATATTTT. This codes for CASSLGRTGRVLGNTIYF. The V call is TRBV5-1, the J call TRBJ1-3, with D maybe TRBD1 (5 bases). V gave up 0 bases and J gave up 3 bases, with 19 bases separating them. Germline V CDR1 and CDR2: SGHRS, YFSETQ. The CDR3 contains 18 residues.

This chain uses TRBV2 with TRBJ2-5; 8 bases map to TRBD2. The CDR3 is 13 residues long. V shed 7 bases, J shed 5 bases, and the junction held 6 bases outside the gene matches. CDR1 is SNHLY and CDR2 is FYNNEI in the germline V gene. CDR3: CASKQRGLETQYF. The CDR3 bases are TGTGCCAGCAAGCAGCGGGGGTTGGAGACCCAGTACTTC. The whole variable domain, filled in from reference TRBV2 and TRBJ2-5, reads EPEVTQTPSHQVTQMGQEVILRCVPISNHLYFYWYRQILGQKVEFLVSFYNNEISEKSEIFDDQFSVERPDGSNFTLKIRSTKLEDSAMYFCASKQRGLETQYFGPGTRLLVL.

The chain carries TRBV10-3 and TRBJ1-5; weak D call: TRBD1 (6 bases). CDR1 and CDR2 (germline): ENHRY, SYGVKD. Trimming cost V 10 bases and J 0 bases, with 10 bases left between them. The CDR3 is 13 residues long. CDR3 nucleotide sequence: TGTGCCACCACAGGGTCTAGCAATCAGCCCCAGCATTTT. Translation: CATTGSSNQPQHF.

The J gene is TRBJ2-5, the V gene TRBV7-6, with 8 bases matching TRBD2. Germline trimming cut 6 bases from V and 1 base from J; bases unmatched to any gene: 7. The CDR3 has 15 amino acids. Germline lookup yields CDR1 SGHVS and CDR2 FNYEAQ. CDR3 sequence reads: CASSRAGTSQETQYF. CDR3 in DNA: TGTGCCAGCAGTCGAGCCGGGACTAGCCAAGAGACCCAGTACTTC.

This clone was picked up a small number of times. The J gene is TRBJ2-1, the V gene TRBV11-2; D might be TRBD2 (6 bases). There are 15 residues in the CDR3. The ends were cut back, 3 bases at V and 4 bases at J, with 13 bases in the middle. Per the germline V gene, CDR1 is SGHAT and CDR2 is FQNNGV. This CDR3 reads CASSFNGGQYNEQFF. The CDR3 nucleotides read TGTGCCAGCAGCTTTAACGGGGGTCAATACAATGAGCAGTTCTTC.

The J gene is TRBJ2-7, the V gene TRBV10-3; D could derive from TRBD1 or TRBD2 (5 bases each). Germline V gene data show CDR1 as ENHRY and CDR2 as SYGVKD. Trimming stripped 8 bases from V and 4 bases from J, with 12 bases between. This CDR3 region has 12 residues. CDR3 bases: TGTGCCATCTCTGGGACCATTTACGAGCAGTACTTC. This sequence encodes CAISGTIYEQYF.

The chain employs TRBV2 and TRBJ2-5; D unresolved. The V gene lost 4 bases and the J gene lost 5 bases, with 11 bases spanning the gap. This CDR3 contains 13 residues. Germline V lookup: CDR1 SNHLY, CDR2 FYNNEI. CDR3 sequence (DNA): TGTGCCAGCAGTGTTAACGTTGGGGAGACCCAGTACTTC. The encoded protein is CASSVNVGETQYF.

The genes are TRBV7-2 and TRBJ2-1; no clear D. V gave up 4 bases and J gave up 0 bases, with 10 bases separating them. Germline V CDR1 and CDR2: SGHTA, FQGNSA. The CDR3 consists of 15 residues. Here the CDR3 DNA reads TGTGCCAGCAGCTCCCCTAGTAGCTCCTACAATGAGCAGTTCTTC. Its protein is CASSSPSSSYNEQFF.

CDR3 residues: CASSFNLAGKTQYF. The CDR3 DNA is TGTGCCAGCAGCTTTAACCTAGCGGGGAAGACCCAGTACTTC. The chain recombines TRBV7-7 with TRBJ2-5, with TRBD2 matching 9 bases. V shed 3 bases, J shed 6 bases, and the junction held 5 bases outside the gene matches. The CDR3 consists of 14 residues. In germline, CDR1 is SSHAT, CDR2 FNYEAQ (reference sequence).

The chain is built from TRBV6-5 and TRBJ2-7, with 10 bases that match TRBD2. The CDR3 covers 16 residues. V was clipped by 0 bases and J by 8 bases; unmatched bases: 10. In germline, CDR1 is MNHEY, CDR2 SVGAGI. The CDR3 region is CASSYSSLAGGKKQYF. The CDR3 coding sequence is TGTGCCAGCAGTTACTCGAGTTTAGCGGGAGGAAAAAAGCAGTACTTC.

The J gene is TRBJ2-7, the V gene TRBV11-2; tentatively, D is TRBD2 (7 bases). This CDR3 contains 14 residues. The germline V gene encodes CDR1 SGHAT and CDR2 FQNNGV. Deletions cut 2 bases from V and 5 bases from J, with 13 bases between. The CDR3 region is CASSLRGASDEQYF. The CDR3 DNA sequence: TGTGCCAGCAGCTTACGGGGGGCCTCGGACGAGCAGTACTTC.

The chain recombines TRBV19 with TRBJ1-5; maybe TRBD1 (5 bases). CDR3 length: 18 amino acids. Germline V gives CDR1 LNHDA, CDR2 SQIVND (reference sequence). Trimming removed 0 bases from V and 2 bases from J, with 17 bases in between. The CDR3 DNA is TGTGCCAGTAGTATAGATGGGGAAATTGACAGCCGCAATCAGCCCCAGCATTTT. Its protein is CASSIDGEIDSRNQPQHF.

The CDR3 reads CASSSTRGYTF. DNA for the CDR3: TGTGCCAGCAGTTCCACGCGGGGCTACACCTTC. V gene TRBV6-6 combines with J gene TRBJ1-2; no clear D gene. CDR1 MNHNY and CDR2 SVGAGI come from the germline V gene (reference sequence). The CDR3 length is 11 residues. The V end lost 4 bases, the J end lost 8 bases, and 8 bases lay between the germline ends.

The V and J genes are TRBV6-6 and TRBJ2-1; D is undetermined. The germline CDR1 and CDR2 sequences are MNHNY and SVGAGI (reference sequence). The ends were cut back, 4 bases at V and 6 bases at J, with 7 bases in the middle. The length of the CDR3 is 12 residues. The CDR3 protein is CASSSNGNEQFF. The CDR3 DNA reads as TGTGCCAGCAGTTCCAACGGCAATGAGCAGTTCTTC.

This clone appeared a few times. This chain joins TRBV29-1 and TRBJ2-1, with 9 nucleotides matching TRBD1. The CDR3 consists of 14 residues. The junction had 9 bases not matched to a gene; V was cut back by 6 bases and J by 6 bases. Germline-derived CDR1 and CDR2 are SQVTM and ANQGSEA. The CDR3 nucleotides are TGCAGCGTCTTAACCCCGGGACAGGGCAATGAGCAGTTCTTC. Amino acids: CSVLTPGQGNEQFF.

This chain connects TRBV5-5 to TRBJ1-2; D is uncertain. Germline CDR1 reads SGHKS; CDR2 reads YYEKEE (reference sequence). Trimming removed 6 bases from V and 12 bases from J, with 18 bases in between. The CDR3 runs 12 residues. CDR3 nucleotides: TGTGCCAGCACCCCTCCCGGGCCACGGCACACCTTC. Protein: CASTPPGPRHTF.

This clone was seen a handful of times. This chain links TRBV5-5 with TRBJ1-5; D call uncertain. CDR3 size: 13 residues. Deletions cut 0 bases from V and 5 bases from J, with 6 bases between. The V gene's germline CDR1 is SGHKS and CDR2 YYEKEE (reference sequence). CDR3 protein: CASSLEDDQPQHF. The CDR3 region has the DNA TGTGCCAGCAGCTTGGAAGACGATCAGCCCCAGCATTTT.